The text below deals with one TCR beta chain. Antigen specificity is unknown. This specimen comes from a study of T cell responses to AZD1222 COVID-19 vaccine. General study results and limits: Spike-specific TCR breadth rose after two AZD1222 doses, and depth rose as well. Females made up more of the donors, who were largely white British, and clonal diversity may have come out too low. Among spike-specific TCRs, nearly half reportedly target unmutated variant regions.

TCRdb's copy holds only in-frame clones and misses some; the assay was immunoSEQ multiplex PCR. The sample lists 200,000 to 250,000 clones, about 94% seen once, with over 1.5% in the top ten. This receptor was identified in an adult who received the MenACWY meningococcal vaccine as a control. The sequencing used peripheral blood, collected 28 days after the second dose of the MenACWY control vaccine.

CDR3 coding DNA: TGCGCCAGCAGCTTAGCACTAGCGGGGGGTGATGAGCAGTTCTTC. It codes for CASSLALAGGDEQFF. This chain connects TRBV5-1 to TRBJ2-1, with 12 positions matching TRBD2. The CDR3 spans 15 residues. Germline assignment: CDR1 SGHRS and CDR2 YFSETQ. V gave up 2 bases and J gave up 8 bases; unmatched junction bases: 5.